This T cell receptor (beta chain) was sequenced in a study of cytomegalovirus exposure and HLA in healthy donors. Findings and caveats of the study: Investigators reported 150 to 200 TCR beta chains as tied to cytomegalovirus. Per a later analysis, HLA-associated TCR beta chains showed more clonal expansion than other, equally common TCR beta chains.

V shed 8 bases, J shed 4 bases, and the junction held 14 bases outside the gene matches. The germline gives CDR1 LNHDA, CDR2 SQIVND (reference sequence). CDR3 length: 16 residues. The PCR was carried out with 60 Vbeta primers and 13 Jbeta primers. Profiled with immunoSEQ multiplex PCR; TCRdb holds only in-frame clones, not every one. The sample shows some 150,000 clones, around four fifths of them seen only once. About this clone: The antigen remains undetermined.

The sequenced material came from PBMCs. The clonotype comes from a woman aged 50 to 60 in good health and CMV-seronegative. V and J are TRBV19 and TRBJ2-5, with TRBD2 matching 9 bases. Here the CDR3 reads CASQTRRGGEAETQYF. In DNA, the CDR3 is TGTGCCAGTCAGACGAGGCGGGGGGGTGAGGCAGAGACCCAGTACTTC.